The 30 T cell receptor beta chains listed next were all sequenced from one sample in a study of cytomegalovirus exposure and HLA in healthy donors. Method: immunoSEQ multiplex PCR; TCRdb's copy keeps in-frame clones and lacks some. Of around 150,000 clones in the sample, around 96% were seen once. Sequences were obtained from PBMCs. The source of these receptors is a woman aged 18-29 years in good health and CMV-seronegative.

V is TRBV7-2 and J is TRBJ1-2; 8 positions agree with TRBD1. This CDR3 contains 16 residues. V shed 5 bases, J shed 4 bases, and the junction held 12 bases outside the gene matches. CDR1 and CDR2 from the germline V gene are SGHTA and FQGNSA. The CDR3 loop reads CASSPRTGQLLYGYTF. Written as DNA, the CDR3 is TGTGCCAGCAGCCCCCGGACAGGGCAACTCCTCTATGGCTACACCTTC.

The chain's CDR3 is CASSRDTLYTEAFF. CDR3 sequence (DNA): TGTGCCAGCAGTCGGGACACGCTTTACACTGAAGCTTTCTTT. The gene calls are TRBV6-1 and TRBJ1-1; a possible D gene is TRBD1 (6 bases). Germline V gene sequence: CDR1 MNHNS, CDR2 SASEGT. The CDR3 has 14 residues. Trimming left V 5 bases short and J 3 bases short, with 13 bases between.

This chain connects TRBV7-2 to TRBJ1-4, with 9 bases lining up with TRBD1. J lost 6 bases, V lost 8 bases, and 7 bases had no gene match. Germline CDR1 is SGHTA and CDR2 is FQGNSA. CDR3 length: 14 residues. This CDR3 is CASHQGQGYEKLFF. Here the CDR3 DNA reads TGTGCCAGCCATCAGGGACAGGGATATGAAAAACTGTTTTTT.

This rearrangement joins TRBV5-1 to TRBJ2-3; 8 nucleotides match TRBD2. Losses at the gene ends were 4 bases for V and 0 bases for J; bases not matched to a gene: 13. CDR3 size: 18 residues. Germline V CDR1 and CDR2: SGHRS, YFSETQ. The CDR3 bases are TGCGCCAGCAGCCTCCAACCGGCCGGGGGGGGAAGCACAGATACGCAGTATTTT. Its protein product is CASSLQPAGGGSTDTQYF.

This rearrangement joins TRBV2 to TRBJ1-3, with TRBD1 identical over 9 bases. The CDR3 runs to 22 residues. The ends lost 6 bases at V and 0 bases at J; junction bases unmatched: 24. Looked up from germline, CDR1 is SNHLY and CDR2 is FYNNEI. The CDR3 bases are TGTGCCAGCAGCCGTTACGCGGTGGGACAGGGCCTCATACCAATCTCTGGAAACACCATATATTTT. It specifies CASSRYAVGQGLIPISGNTIYF.

This chain links TRBV4-2 with TRBJ2-1; a possible D gene is TRBD1 (5 bases). CDR1 is LGHNA, CDR2 YNFKEQ, per germline. Trimming took 0 bases from V and 2 from J, leaving 14 bases between them. The CDR3 has 17 amino acids. CDR3 sequence: CASSQEIPGMAYNEQFF. The CDR3 region has the DNA TGTGCCAGCAGCCAAGAAATCCCAGGGATGGCCTACAATGAGCAGTTCTTC.

The chain combines TRBV7-2 with TRBJ1-4, with D possibly TRBD1 on 5 matching bases. This CDR3 region has 15 residues. Trimming took off 2 bases at V and 7 bases at J, with 14 bases between the two ends. Germline CDR1 SGHTA, CDR2 FQGNSA. CDR3 sequence: CASSLLKGRGEKLFF. For the CDR3, the DNA is TGTGCCAGCAGCTTACTAAAGGGGCGCGGTGAAAAACTGTTTTTT.

The J gene is TRBJ1-1, the V gene TRBV7-9; 9 bases align to TRBD1. CDR1 SEHNR and CDR2 FQNEAQ come from the germline V gene (reference sequence). The ends lost 3 bases at V and 8 bases at J; junction bases unmatched: 10. The CDR3 runs 15 residues. The CDR3 nucleotides read TGTGCCAGCAGCTTTGTGACAGGGGGAGATGGGGAAGCTTTCTTT. Translating gives CASSFVTGGDGEAFF.

This chain connects TRBV5-4 to TRBJ2-7; possibly TRBD2 for D (7 bases). V dropped 9 bases and J dropped 6 bases, with 16 bases sitting between them. The CDR3 has 12 residues. CDR1 SGHNT and CDR2 YYREEE come from the germline V gene (reference sequence). CDR3 loop: CATGGGGSEQYF. For the CDR3, the DNA is TGTGCCACCGGAGGGGGGGGTAGCGAGCAGTACTTC.

V usage is TRBV29-1 and J usage is TRBJ1-1, with D possibly matching TRBD1 (5 bases). V was clipped by 7 bases and J by 5 bases, with 14 bases between them. This CDR3 is 12 amino acids long. Germline V CDR1 and CDR2: SQVTM, ANQGSEA. CDR3 amino acids: CSGQTDGTEAFF. The CDR3 DNA is TGCAGCGGTCAGACAGATGGGACTGAAGCTTTCTTT.

The CDR3 region is CASSLSYTDRANYGYTF. Written as DNA, the CDR3 is TGTGCCAGCAGCTTGTCCTACACCGACAGGGCAAACTATGGCTACACCTTC. This chain joins TRBV5-5 and TRBJ1-2; TRBD1 aligns across 7 bases. Germline assignment: CDR1 SGHKS and CDR2 YYEKEE (reference sequence). The length of the CDR3 is 17 residues. With 1 base clipped from V and 2 bases from J, the junction kept 11 bases outside the gene matches.

The chain recombines TRBV19 with TRBJ1-4, with unresolved D. Germline lookup yields CDR1 LNHDA and CDR2 SQIVND (reference sequence). V was shortened by 5 bases and J by 8 bases, with 15 bases between the two germline ends. The CDR3 contains 14 residues. As DNA, the CDR3 is TGTGCCAGTAGTTTTTCCCACGGGATGGAAAAACTGTTTTTT. It specifies CASSFSHGMEKLFF.

This chain links TRBV7-2 with TRBJ2-7; 12 bases are a match to TRBD2. The CDR3 loop spans 15 amino acids. V lost 5 bases, J lost 4 bases, and 6 bases stayed unmatched. Germline values: CDR1 SGHTA, CDR2 FQGNSA. CDR3: CASSPGTSGLYEQYF. The CDR3 bases are TGTGCCAGCAGCCCCGGGACTAGCGGGTTATACGAGCAGTACTTC. Supplemented by reference TRBV7-2 and TRBJ2-7, the full variable domain reads GAGVSQSPSNKVTEKGKDVELRCDPISGHTALYWYRQSLGQGLEFLIYFQGNSAPDKSGLPSDRFSAERTGGSVSTLTIQRTQQEDSAVYLCASSPGTSGLYEQYFGPGTRLTVT.

This chain joins TRBV7-3 and TRBJ2-2, with a weak D call TRBD2 (6 bases). The ends were cut back, 2 bases at V and 3 bases at J, with 7 bases in the middle. Germline values: CDR1 SGHTA, CDR2 FQGTGA. The CDR3 loop spans 14 amino acids. The CDR3 nucleotides read TGTGCCAGCAGCTTAGGACTATACACCGGGGAGCTGTTTTTT. This gives the protein CASSLGLYTGELFF.

The chain uses TRBV18 and TRBJ2-1; the match to TRBD2 covers 9 bases. This CDR3 is 15 amino acids long. V trimming: 5 bases; J trimming: 2 bases; junction bases outside the gene matches: 4. From germline, CDR1 is KGHSH and CDR2 LQKENI. For the CDR3, the DNA is TGTGCCAGCTCAGAATCTAGCGGGGCCTACAATGAGCAGTTCTTC. Protein: CASSESSGAYNEQFF.

The rearrangement links TRBV5-4 to TRBJ2-2; 7 nucleotides agree with TRBD1. This CDR3 has 16 residues. CDR1 and CDR2 from the germline V gene are SGHNT and YYREEE (reference sequence). V shed 4 bases, J shed 5 bases, and the junction held 11 bases outside the gene matches. CDR3 amino acids: CASSPPGQRKTGELFF. The CDR3 DNA is TGTGCCAGCAGCCCGCCGGGACAGCGTAAAACCGGGGAGCTGTTTTTT.

The chain recombines TRBV19 with TRBJ1-5; no reliable D call. The CDR3 consists of 16 residues. Trimming pared 6 bases from V and 1 base from J, leaving 16 bases between. Germline loops: CDR1 LNHDA, CDR2 SQIVND (reference sequence). The CDR3 reads CASSIPVGGSNQPQHF. The CDR3 nucleotides read TGTGCCAGTAGCATACCCGTGGGAGGGAGCAATCAGCCCCAGCATTTT.

Written as DNA, the CDR3 is TGTGCCAGCTCAAACGGACAGGGTTGGATCAATGAGCAGTTCTTC. Its translation is CASSNGQGWINEQFF. The chain has TRBV18 and TRBJ2-1; TRBD1 matches 8 bases. The CDR3 is 15 residues long. Germline CDR1 KGHSH, CDR2 LQKENI. V lost 5 bases to trimming and J lost 6 bases; unmatched junction nucleotides: 9.

The V gene is TRBV18, the J gene TRBJ1-1; possible D gene TRBD1, 5 bases. Per germline, CDR1 KGHSH and CDR2 LQKENI. Trimming cost V 3 bases and J 7 bases, with 12 bases left between them. The CDR3 sequence is 13 residues long. The DNA of the CDR3 is TGTGCCAGCTCACCGCCCGGACAAATTGAAGCTTTCTTT. Residues: CASSPPGQIEAFF.

The rearrangement joins TRBV27 to TRBJ2-2; 9 bases are a match to TRBD1. Looked up from germline, CDR1 is MNHEY and CDR2 is SMNVEV (reference sequence). V dropped 4 bases and J dropped 5; count of bases not matched to a gene: 2. The CDR3 is 14 residues long. CDR3 sequence reads: CASSYRGRTGELFF. In DNA form, the CDR3 reads TGTGCCAGCAGTTACAGGGGGCGGACCGGGGAGCTGTTTTTT.

This chain joins TRBV10-3 and TRBJ1-5; TRBD1 is a possible D gene (5 bases). In germline, CDR1 is ENHRY, CDR2 SYGVKD. V was cut by 0 bases and J by 5 bases, with 8 bases left in between. The CDR3 has 14 residues. Written as DNA, the CDR3 is TGTGCCATCAGTGAGTCGTGGGGGGATCAGCCCCAGCATTTT. It specifies CAISESWGDQPQHF.

This sequence joins TRBV29-1 and TRBJ2-6; D is unclear. This CDR3 has 13 amino acids. The germline V gene encodes CDR1 SQVTM and CDR2 ANQGSEA. Trimming shortened V by 5 bases and J by 0 bases, and 5 bases separated the two germline ends. CDR3 amino acids: CSVFRSGANVLTF. The CDR3 coding sequence is TGCAGCGTTTTTCGCTCTGGGGCCAACGTCCTGACTTTC. Combining the CDR3 with reference TRBV29-1 and TRBJ2-6 gives the whole variable domain SAVISQKPSRDICQRGTSLTIQCQVDSQVTMMFWYRQQPGQSLTLIATANQGSEATYESGFVIDKFPISRPNLTFSTLTVSNMSPEDSSIYLCSVFRSGANVLTFGAGSRLTVL.

The count of this clone is one. The chain combines TRBV7-2 with TRBJ2-2; 7 nucleotides match TRBD2. The germline CDR1 and CDR2 sequences are SGHTA and FQGNSA. The V segment lost 2 bases and the J segment 4 bases; nucleotides outside the gene matches: 1. The CDR3 consists of 14 residues. The CDR3 loop is CASSLWGGTGELFF. The CDR3 DNA sequence: TGTGCCAGCAGCTTATGGGGGGGCACCGGGGAGCTGTTTTTT.

This chain uses TRBV6-1 with TRBJ1-2; D not certain. Deletions cut 0 bases from V and 1 base from J, with 9 bases between. Germline V gene lookup returns CDR1 MNHNS and CDR2 SASEGT. The CDR3 contains 15 residues. The CDR3: CASSEAAVINYGYTF. In DNA, the CDR3 is TGTGCCAGCAGTGAAGCGGCAGTGATTAACTATGGCTACACCTTC.

J is TRBJ2-7 and V is TRBV7-8, with a possible D match to TRBD1 (6 bases). The CDR3 consists of 15 residues. CDR1 and CDR2 (germline): SGHVS, FQNEAQ. V was clipped by 5 bases and J by 3 bases, with 17 bases between them. CDR3 bases: TGTGCCAGCAGCACAGGAGCAGGGGTGGGCTACGAGCAGTACTTC. Amino acids: CASSTGAGVGYEQYF.

The genes are TRBV9 and TRBJ2-5; D possibly corresponds to TRBD1 (5 bases). The V and J ends lost 0 bases and 4 bases respectively, with 13 bases between them. The CDR3 extends over 15 amino acids. CDR1 is SGDLS and CDR2 is YYNGEE in the germline V gene. The CDR3 DNA reads as TGTGCCAGCAGCGTAGTAGGCTTTAGGGGAGAGACCCAGTACTTC. Its protein is CASSVVGFRGETQYF.

This clone showed up just once. The rearrangement uses TRBV9 and TRBJ2-2; TRBD1 aligns across 7 bases. Losses at the gene ends were 2 bases for V and 6 bases for J; bases not matched to a gene: 7. The V gene's germline CDR1 is SGDLS and CDR2 YYNGEE. There are 15 residues in the CDR3. The CDR3 loop reads CASSVRSQGAGELFF. For the CDR3, the DNA is TGTGCCAGCAGCGTCCGATCCCAGGGGGCCGGGGAGCTGTTTTTT. The entire variable domain, with the rest obtained from reference TRBV9 and TRBJ2-2, is as follows: DSGVTQTPKHLITATGQRVTLRCSPRSGDLSVYWYQQSLDQGLQFLIQYYNGEERAKGNILERFSAQQFPDLHSELNLSSLELGDSALYFCASSVRSQGAGELFFGEGSRLTVL.

The genes are TRBV7-6 and TRBJ2-6; unclear D gene. The CDR3 is 14 amino acids. The V gene lost 2 bases and the J gene lost 2 bases, with 4 bases spanning the gap. The V gene's germline CDR1 is SGHVS and CDR2 FNYEAQ. CDR3: CASSLFAGANVLTF. The CDR3 nucleotides are TGTGCCAGCAGCTTATTCGCTGGGGCCAACGTCCTGACTTTC. Full variable domain (outside the CDR3, taken from reference TRBV7-6 and TRBJ2-6): GAGVSQSPRYKVTKRGQDVALRCDPISGHVSLYWYRQALGQGPEFLTYFNYEAQQDKSGLPNDRFSAERPEGSISTLTIQRTEQRDSAMYRCASSLFAGANVLTFGAGSRLTVL.

V and J are TRBV27 and TRBJ1-4; TRBD1 matches at 8 bases. Losses at the gene ends were 3 bases for V and 6 bases for J; bases not matched to a gene: 6. Looked up from germline, CDR1 is MNHEY and CDR2 is SMNVEV (reference sequence). The CDR3 extends over 15 amino acids. This CDR3 reads CASSLSQGAYEKLFF. In nucleotides, the CDR3 is TGTGCCAGCAGTTTGTCCCAGGGGGCATATGAAAAACTGTTTTTT.

The J gene is TRBJ2-5, the V gene TRBV5-4, with TRBD2 as a possible D gene (7 bases). CDR3 length: 14 amino acids. The germline V and J ends were trimmed by 4 bases and 3 bases, with 13 bases remaining between them. The V gene's germline CDR1 is SGHNT and CDR2 YYREEE (reference sequence). This CDR3 is CASSRWGGEETQYF. Written as DNA, the CDR3 is TGTGCCAGCAGCCGCTGGGGGGGCGAAGAGACCCAGTACTTC.